The 32 T cell receptor beta chains presented below share a single source sample, sequenced in a study of neurological immune-mediated disorders. One entry per CDR3 protein results from TCRdb running MiXCR on the 5' RACE reads. The sample carries tens of thousands of distinct CDR3 sequences, approximately 3.5% recorded once. Sequencing input: PBMCs. These receptors all stem from a woman aged 50 to 65 with multiple sclerosis.

This clonotype was recorded at least ten times. The chain couples TRBV5-1 to TRBJ2-3, with no clear D. V was clipped by 0 bases and J by 6 bases, with 17 bases between them. The CDR3 sequence is 16 residues long. The germline gives CDR1 SGHRS, CDR2 YFSETQ. CDR3 loop: CASSLDTSTLLDTQYF. CDR3 DNA sequence: TGCGCCAGCAGCTTGGACACTTCGACCCTCCTTGATACGCAGTATTTT. Drawing the rest from reference TRBV5-1 and TRBJ2-3, the complete variable domain is KAGVTQTPRYLIKTRGQQVTLSCSPISGHRSVSWYQQTPGQGLQFLFEYFSETQRNKGNFPGRFSGRQFSNSRSEMNVSTLELGDSALYLCASSLDTSTLLDTQYFGPGTRLTVL.

This clonotype was detected ten times or more. The chain joins TRBV7-2 to TRBJ2-3; 7 nucleotides agree with TRBD1. The CDR3 covers 18 residues. The J segment lost 3 bases and the V segment lost 5 bases, leaving 17 bases of the junction unmatched. In germline, CDR1 is SGHTA, CDR2 FQGNSA. Written as DNA, the CDR3 is TGTGCCAGCAGCCCCTGGGACAGATTTAGTCAAGGTACAGATACGCAGTATTTT. It codes for CASSPWDRFSQGTDTQYF.

This clonotype appeared many times. V usage is TRBV7-8 and J usage is TRBJ1-1; D is undetermined. Per germline, CDR1 SGHVS and CDR2 FQNEAQ. The CDR3 length is 13 residues. V lost 2 bases and J 0 bases, leaving 4 bases between the germline ends. CDR3 residues: CASSLSLNTEAFF. The CDR3 bases are TGTGCCAGCAGCTTAAGCCTGAACACTGAAGCTTTCTTT.

The J gene is TRBJ2-7, the V gene TRBV5-1; 8 nucleotides agree with TRBD2. Germline CDR1 SGHRS, CDR2 YFSETQ. V was pared by 4 bases and J by 4 bases, with 7 bases of the junction left unmatched. The CDR3 runs 14 residues. CDR3 coding DNA: TGCGCCAGCAGCGAACGGGGGGGAAGATACGAGCAGTACTTC. This sequence encodes CASSERGGRYEQYF.

This clonotype appeared a few times. The gene calls are TRBV5-1 and TRBJ2-2; D may be TRBD2 (6 bases). The CDR3 runs 13 residues. V was cut by 2 bases and J by 6 bases, with 8 bases left in between. Germline lookup yields CDR1 SGHRS and CDR2 YFSETQ. CDR3 residues: CASSFWEAGELFF. The CDR3 coding sequence is TGCGCCAGCAGCTTTTGGGAGGCCGGGGAGCTGTTTTTT.

The table lists this clonotype with many counts. J is TRBJ2-5 and V is TRBV12-3 or TRBV12-4, with 7 bases identical to TRBD2. The CDR3 runs 17 residues. V trimming: 2 bases; J trimming: 4 bases; junction bases outside the gene matches: 13. CDR3 amino acids: CASSLSILRGVRETQYF. The CDR3 DNA follows: TGTGCCAGCAGTTTATCCATCCTCCGGGGGGTCAGAGAGACCCAGTACTTC.

This clonotype has ten or more counts. The chain recombines TRBV5-1 with TRBJ2-6; TRBD1 might be the D (6 bases). V was shortened by 3 bases and J by 0 bases, with 16 bases between the two germline ends. CDR1 and CDR2 from the germline V gene are SGHRS and YFSETQ. The CDR3 consists of 18 residues. The CDR3 coding sequence is TGCGCCAGCAGCTGGGACACTGGTCGGGTCTCTGGGGCCAACGTCCTGACTTTC. This gives the protein CASSWDTGRVSGANVLTF.

On this clonotype: This clone may be a read error of a much larger clone one base away. The V and J genes are TRBV12-3 or TRBV12-4 and TRBJ1-5; 7 bases map to TRBD1. The CDR3 sequence is 15 residues long. The CDR3 DNA reads as TGTGTCAGCAGTTTGGTTAAGGGGGCAAGACAGCCCCAGCATTTT. Protein product: CVSSLVKGARQPQHF.

This clonotype was recorded at least ten times. The chain combines TRBV5-1 with TRBJ2-2; the match to TRBD1 covers 9 bases. The CDR3 has 16 amino acids. The trim removed 1 base at V and 6 bases at J, leaving 7 bases unmatched. The germline CDR1 and CDR2 sequences are SGHRS and YFSETQ. This CDR3 is CASSLMGQGLAGELFF. The CDR3 DNA reads as TGCGCCAGCAGCTTGATGGGACAGGGTTTGGCCGGGGAGCTGTTTTTT.

This clonotype was detected many times. The gene calls are TRBV15 and TRBJ2-6; D possibly corresponds to TRBD1 (6 bases). Trimming took off 9 bases at V and 0 bases at J, with 21 bases between the two ends. Germline values: CDR1 LNHNV, CDR2 YYDKDF (reference sequence). This CDR3 has 18 residues. The CDR3 protein is CATTQGFTAYSGANVLTF. CDR3 in DNA: TGTGCCACAACACAGGGTTTTACTGCATACTCTGGGGCCAACGTCCTGACTTTC.

The chain carries TRBV10-1 and TRBJ2-2, with D possibly TRBD2 on 5 matching bases. This CDR3 comprises 15 residues. The V end lost 2 bases, the J end lost 6 bases, and 13 bases lay between the germline ends. CDR1 and CDR2 (germline): WNHNN, SYGVQD (reference sequence). The CDR3 reads CASSEGVGSAGELFF. The CDR3 nucleotides read TGCGCCAGCAGTGAGGGGGTCGGTAGCGCCGGGGAGCTGTTTTTT.

The V call is TRBV7-9, the J call TRBJ2-7, with unresolved D. V dropped 5 bases and J dropped 3 bases, with 17 bases sitting between them. The CDR3 totals 15 residues. The germline V gene has CDR1 SEHNR and CDR2 FQNEAQ (reference sequence). For the CDR3, the DNA is TGTGCCAGCAGCCCCGCGTTGGGCGTCAACTACGAGCAGTACTTC. Amino acid sequence: CASSPALGVNYEQYF. Drawing the rest from reference TRBV7-9 and TRBJ2-7, the complete variable domain is DTGVSQNPRHKITKRGQNVTFRCDPISEHNRLYWYRQTLGQGPEFLTYFQNEAQLEKSRLLSDRFSAERPKGSFSTLEIQRTEQGDSAMYLCASSPALGVNYEQYFGPGTRLTVT.

This clonotype came up many times. The chain uses TRBV29-1 and TRBJ2-7, with D possibly being TRBD1 (5 bases). Trimming left V 1 base short and J 5 bases short, with 12 bases between. CDR1 is SQVTM, CDR2 ANQGSEA, per germline. CDR3 size: 13 residues. As DNA, the CDR3 is TGCAGCGTTGAAGGGCAGGGCGGCAACGAGCAGTACTTC. Translated, it gives CSVEGQGGNEQYF.

Remarks on this clonotype: Possible read error: a much larger clone is one base away. Since no conserved phenylalanine or tryptophan closes the CDR3, a read error is the likely cause. The rearrangement links TRBV10-3 to TRBJ1-6; D is ambiguous. Trimming shortened V by 0 bases and J by 5 bases, and 11 bases separated the two germline ends. The CDR3 spans 16 residues. CDR1 and CDR2 from the germline V gene are ENHRY and SYGVKD. The CDR3 DNA is TGTGCCATCAGTGAGTCGGCCCCGGGCCATAATTCACCCCTCCACTGT. Amino acids: CAISESAPGHNSPLHC.

This clonotype was observed at least ten times. The rearrangement joins TRBV12-3 or TRBV12-4 to TRBJ1-2, with a tentative D call TRBD1 (6 bases). This CDR3 contains 13 residues. Trimming cost V 5 bases and J 8 bases, with 15 bases left between them. The chain's CDR3 is CASSPQGSHGYTF. As DNA, the CDR3 is TGTGCCAGCAGTCCCCAGGGGTCCCACGGCTACACCTTC.

Ten or more counts support this clonotype. The genes are TRBV7-2 and TRBJ2-7, with D perhaps assigned TRBD1 or TRBD2 (5 bases each). The V end was cut by 6 bases, the J end by 0 bases, with 9 bases between. In germline, CDR1 is SGHTA, CDR2 FQGNSA. The CDR3 loop spans 13 amino acids. CDR3 DNA sequence: TGTGCCAGCAGAAAGGGGAGCTCCTACGAGCAGTACTTC. Its translation: CASRKGSSYEQYF.

Remarks on this clonotype: A much larger clone sits a single nucleotide away, making a read error possible. This sequence joins TRBV20-1 and TRBJ1-2; D unresolved. This CDR3 is built from 12 residues. Germline lookup yields CDR1 DFQATT and CDR2 SNEGSKA (reference sequence). The germline V and J ends were trimmed by 0 bases and 6 bases, with 8 bases remaining between them. CDR3 DNA sequence: TGCAGTGCTAGAGATCAGCTTAATGGCTACACCTTC. This codes for CSARDQLNGYTF.

This clonotype has at least ten counts. V usage is TRBV12-3 or TRBV12-4 and J usage is TRBJ2-3, with no clear D. V was shortened by 5 bases and J by 5 bases, with 5 bases between the two germline ends. The CDR3 sequence is 11 residues long. The CDR3 DNA follows: TGTGCCAGCAGTACCCAAGATACGCAGTATTTT. The encoded protein is CASSTQDTQYF.

In this sample, this clonotype turned up a few times. Its ends do not fully match the called genes, so a read error is possible. The chain is built from TRBV6-5 and TRBJ1-6, with TRBD1 as a possible D gene (5 bases). This CDR3 is 16 amino acids long. The germline gives CDR1 MNHEY, CDR2 SVGAGI. The CDR3 sequence is CASTQGWGSYNSTLNF. CDR3 nucleotides: TGTGCCAGCACCCAAGGATGGGGGTCCTATAATTCAACCCTCAACTTT.

The sample holds many counts of this clonotype. The chain uses TRBV20-1 and TRBJ1-4; possibly TRBD1 for D (6 bases). This CDR3 is 14 amino acids long. The V gene's germline CDR1 is DFQATT and CDR2 SNEGSKA (reference sequence). Trimming took 6 bases from V and 5 from J, leaving 16 bases between them. Here the CDR3 DNA reads TGCAGTGCCTTACAGGGATGGGGCAATGAAAAACTGTTTTTT. Residues: CSALQGWGNEKLFF.

This clonotype showed up many times. The CDR3 coding sequence is TGCAGTGCTAGTGTTGGCTCAGCCAAAAACATTCAGTACTTC. Amino acid sequence: CSASVGSAKNIQYF. The rearrangement uses TRBV20-1 and TRBJ2-4; D is uncertain. The CDR3 covers 14 residues. The germline V and J ends were trimmed by 3 bases and 0 bases, with 9 bases remaining between them. Germline loops: CDR1 DFQATT, CDR2 SNEGSKA (reference sequence).

Many counts were recorded for this clonotype. The V and J genes are TRBV12-3 or TRBV12-4 and TRBJ2-6; 7 positions match TRBD1. The CDR3 runs to 14 residues. Germline trimming cut 7 bases from V and 3 bases from J; bases unmatched to any gene: 3. In nucleotides, the CDR3 is TGTGCCAGCACTACAGGGGTTGGGGCCAACGTCCTGACTTTC. This codes for CASTTGVGANVLTF.

The chain links TRBV5-1 to TRBJ2-1; 10 positions match TRBD2. CDR3 length: 15 amino acids. The V gene end was trimmed by 4 bases and the J gene end by 1 base; junction bases not matched to a gene: 2. CDR1 and CDR2 from the germline V gene are SGHRS and YFSETQ. The CDR3 DNA follows: TGCGCCAGCAGCGATAGCGGGGGGTCCTACAATGAGCAGTTCTTC. Translated: CASSDSGGSYNEQFF.

This clonotype came up a few times. CDR3 nucleotide sequence: TGTGCCACCAGTGGCAGCTATGGCTACACCTTC. Residues: CATSGSYGYTF. J is TRBJ1-2 and V is TRBV24-1; D gene uncertain. Germline CDR1 KGHDR, CDR2 SFDVKD. The V gene lost 5 bases and the J gene lost 4 bases, with 4 bases spanning the gap. The CDR3 spans 11 residues.

This clonotype was seen at least ten times. This chain connects TRBV2 to TRBJ2-7, with D uncertain. V was clipped by 3 bases and J by 4 bases, with 7 bases between them. The germline gives CDR1 SNHLY, CDR2 FYNNEI. The CDR3 runs to 12 residues. The CDR3 loop is CASSEMGYEQYF. CDR3 nucleotide sequence: TGTGCCAGCAGTGAGATGGGATACGAGCAGTACTTC.

This clonotype was observed a handful of times. V gene TRBV5-1 combines with J gene TRBJ2-5; 8 nucleotides line up with TRBD1. The CDR3 has 15 residues. Germline V CDR1 and CDR2: SGHRS, YFSETQ. Germline trimming cut 4 bases from V and 5 bases from J; bases unmatched to any gene: 10. The CDR3 here is CASSVSQGAWETQYF. CDR3 DNA sequence: TGCGCCAGCAGCGTTAGTCAGGGGGCTTGGGAGACCCAGTACTTC.

The table lists this clonotype with many counts. The J gene is TRBJ2-1, the V gene TRBV9; 16 bases are shared with TRBD2. Trimming at V came to 0 bases and at J to 9 bases, leaving 12 bases not matched to a gene. The germline gives CDR1 SGDLS, CDR2 YYNGEE. The CDR3 consists of 19 residues. CDR3 in amino acids: CASSVELGLAGGRIGEQFF. The CDR3 DNA reads TGTGCCAGCAGCGTAGAACTGGGACTAGCGGGGGGGAGAATCGGTGAGCAGTTCTTC.

This clonotype was seen ten or more times. The chain employs TRBV29-1 and TRBJ1-2, with D perhaps matching TRBD1 (5 bases). Germline-derived CDR1 and CDR2 are SQVTM and ANQGSEA. The CDR3 runs 15 residues. Trimming cost V 0 bases and J 4 bases, with 15 bases left between them. The CDR3 spells CSVEEVGPIPYGYTF. The CDR3 region has the DNA TGCAGCGTTGAAGAAGTGGGGCCGATCCCCTATGGCTACACCTTC.

The rearrangement joins TRBV7-2 to TRBJ1-1; D perhaps matches TRBD1 (5 bases). Trimming shortened V by 8 bases and J by 0 bases, and 10 bases separated the two germline ends. This CDR3 spans 13 amino acids. Germline values: CDR1 SGHTA, CDR2 FQGNSA. CDR3 residues: CASFGTLNTEAFF. CDR3 in DNA: TGTGCCAGCTTCGGGACTTTGAACACTGAAGCTTTCTTT. Combining the CDR3 with reference TRBV7-2 and TRBJ1-1 gives the whole variable domain GAGVSQSPSNKVTEKGKDVELRCDPISGHTALYWYRQSLGQGLEFLIYFQGNSAPDKSGLPSDRFSAERTGGSVSTLTIQRTQQEDSAVYLCASFGTLNTEAFFGQGTRLTVV.

This clonotype was picked up many times. V is TRBV29-1 and J is TRBJ2-1; 8 positions agree with TRBD1. V gave up 2 bases and J gave up 7 bases; unmatched junction bases: 10. The CDR3 sequence is 15 residues long. Germline V lookup: CDR1 SQVTM, CDR2 ANQGSEA. CDR3 amino acids: CSVESDRGSWNEQFF. CDR3 nucleotides: TGCAGCGTTGAATCCGACAGGGGCTCTTGGAATGAGCAGTTCTTC.

The table lists this clonotype with many counts. The rearrangement links TRBV20-1 to TRBJ2-1, with unresolved D. Germline CDR1 and CDR2: DFQATT and SNEGSKA (reference sequence). The CDR3 has 16 residues. Trimming took 0 bases from V and 4 from J, leaving 16 bases between them. The CDR3 DNA is TGCAGTGCTAGAGATTTCTTCTTGGGTACTTACAATGAGCAGTTCTTC. This encodes CSARDFFLGTYNEQFF.

This clonotype was recorded many times. This chain connects TRBV5-1 to TRBJ1-3; D ambiguous. V was trimmed by 2 bases and J by 2 bases, leaving 11 bases between them. Germline CDR1 and CDR2: SGHRS and YFSETQ. The CDR3 length is 15 residues. This CDR3 is CASSFGARAGNTIYF. The CDR3 coding sequence is TGCGCCAGCAGCTTCGGTGCCCGGGCTGGAAACACCATATATTTT.